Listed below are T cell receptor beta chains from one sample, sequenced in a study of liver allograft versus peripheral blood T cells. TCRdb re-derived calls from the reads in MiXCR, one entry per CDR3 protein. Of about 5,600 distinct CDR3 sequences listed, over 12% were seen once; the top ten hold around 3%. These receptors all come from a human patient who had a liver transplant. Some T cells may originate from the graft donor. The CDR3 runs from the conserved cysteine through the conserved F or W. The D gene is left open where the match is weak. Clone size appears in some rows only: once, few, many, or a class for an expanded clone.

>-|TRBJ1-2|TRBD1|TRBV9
CASSFRTGDGYTF
TGTGCCAGCAGCTTTAGGACAGGGGATGGCTACACCTTC
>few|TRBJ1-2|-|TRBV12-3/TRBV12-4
CASSPPRGEGYGYTF
TGTGCCAGCAGTCCTCCACGGGGTGAGGGCTATGGCTACACCTTC
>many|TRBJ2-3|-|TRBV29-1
CSVRTESTDTQYF
TGCAGCGTTAGGACAGAGAGCACAGATACGCAGTATTTT
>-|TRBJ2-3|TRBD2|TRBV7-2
CASSLAPQRGLNTDTQYF
TGTGCCAGCAGCTTAGCGCCTCAGCGGGGTCTGAACACAGATACGCAGTATTTT
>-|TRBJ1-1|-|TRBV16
CASSQRANTEAFF
TGTGCCAGCAGCCAACGGGCGAACACTGAAGCTTTCTTT
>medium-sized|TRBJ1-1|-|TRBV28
CASTPEGGMTVSTEAFF
TGTGCCAGCACCCCGGAGGGGGGCATGACGGTAAGCACTGAAGCTTTCTTT
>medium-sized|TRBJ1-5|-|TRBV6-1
CASSESVQPQHF
TGTGCCAGCAGTGAAAGTGTCCAGCCCCAGCATTTT
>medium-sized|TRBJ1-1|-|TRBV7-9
CASSLGDVTEAFF
TGTGCCAGCAGCTTGGGGGACGTAACTGAAGCTTTCTTT
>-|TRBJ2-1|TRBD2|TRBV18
CVSSPGLAGANEQFF
TGTGTCAGCTCACCAGGACTAGCGGGAGCGAATGAGCAGTTCTTC
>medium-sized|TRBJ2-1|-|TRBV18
CASSPPLGTGRLYEQFF
TGTGCCAGCTCACCGCCCCTGGGAACAGGAAGGTTATATGAGCAGTTCTTC
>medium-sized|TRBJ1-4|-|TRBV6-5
CASSTDRFDLFF
TGTGCCAGCAGTACCGACAGGTTCGACCTGTTTTTT
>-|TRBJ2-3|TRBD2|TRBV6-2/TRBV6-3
CASSGKGRATDTQYF
TGTGCCAGCAGTGGGAAGGGGAGGGCAACAGATACGCAGTATTTT
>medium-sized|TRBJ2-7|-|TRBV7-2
CASRNPGPLYEQYF
TGTGCCAGCAGAAACCCGGGACCCCTCTACGAGCAGTACTTC
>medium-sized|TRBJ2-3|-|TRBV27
CASSSNTDTQYF
TGTGCCAGCAGTTCAAACACAGATACGCAGTATTTT
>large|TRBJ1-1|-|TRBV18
CASSPQRGAGNTEAFF
TGTGCCAGCTCACCTCAGCGAGGGGCCGGGAACACTGAAGCTTTCTTT
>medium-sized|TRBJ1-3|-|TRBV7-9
CASSLGLGGRPGNTIYF
TGTGCCAGCAGCTTGGGACTCGGAGGGAGGCCTGGAAACACCATATATTTT
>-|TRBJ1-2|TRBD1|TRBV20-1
CSARESGTAYGYTF
TGCAGTGCTAGAGAATCCGGGACAGCCTATGGCTACACCTTC
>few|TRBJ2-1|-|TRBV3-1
CASSQLRGNEQFF
TGTGCCAGCAGCCAGCTCCGCGGGAATGAGCAGTTCTTC
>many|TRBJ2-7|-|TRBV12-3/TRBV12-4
CASSLVVGRHEQYF
TGTGCCAGCAGTTTAGTTGTAGGGCGGCACGAGCAGTACTTC
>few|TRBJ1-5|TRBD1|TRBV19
CASSIFYSDRDRVGGDQPQHF
TGTGCCAGTAGTATATTCTATAGCGACCGGGACAGGGTAGGGGGTGATCAGCCCCAGCATTTT
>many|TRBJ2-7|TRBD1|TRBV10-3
CAISSSDRDEQYF
TGTGCCATCAGTTCCTCCGACAGGGACGAGCAGTACTTC
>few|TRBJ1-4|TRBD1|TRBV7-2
CASSSGGTGAEKLFF
TGTGCCAGCAGCTCAGGAGGGACAGGCGCGGAAAAACTGTTTTTT